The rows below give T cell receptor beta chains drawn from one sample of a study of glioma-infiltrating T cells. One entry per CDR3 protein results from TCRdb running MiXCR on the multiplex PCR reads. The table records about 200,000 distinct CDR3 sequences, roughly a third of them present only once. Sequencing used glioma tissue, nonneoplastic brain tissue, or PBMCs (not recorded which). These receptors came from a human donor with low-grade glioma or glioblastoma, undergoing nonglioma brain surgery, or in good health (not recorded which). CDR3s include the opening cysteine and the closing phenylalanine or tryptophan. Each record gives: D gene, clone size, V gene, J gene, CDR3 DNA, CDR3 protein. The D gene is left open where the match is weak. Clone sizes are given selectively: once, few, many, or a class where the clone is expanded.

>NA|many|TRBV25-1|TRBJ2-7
TGTGCCAGCAGTGAAGCGGGCGGAGGGGGCTACGAGCAGTACTTC
CASSEAGGGGYEQYF
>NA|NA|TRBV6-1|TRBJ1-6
TGTGCCAGCAGCCCGGAACAGGGCGTCTCACCCCTCCACTTT
CASSPEQGVSPLHF
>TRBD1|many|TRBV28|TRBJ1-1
TGTGCCAGCATCAAGGACAGGGGCGGCACTGAAGCTTTCTTT
CASIKDRGGTEAFF
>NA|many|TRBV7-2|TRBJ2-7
TGTGCCAGCAGCTCATGGGCGGACTACGAGCAGTACTTC
CASSSWADYEQYF
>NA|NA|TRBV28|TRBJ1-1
TGTTCCAGCATTCCCCAGGCAGGGACCACTGAAGCTTTCTTT
CSSIPQAGTTEAFF
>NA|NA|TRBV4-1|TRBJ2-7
TGCGCCAGCAGCCGCGCCGACTTAACGGCGGACGAGCAGTACTTC
CASSRADLTADEQYF
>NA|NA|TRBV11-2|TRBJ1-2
TGTGCCAGCAGCTTAGAGGGGACTGCCTTAGGTGGCTACACCTTC
CASSLEGTALGGYTF
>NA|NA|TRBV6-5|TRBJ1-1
TGTGCAAGGAGTTGGATTAGCACTGAAGCTTTCTTT
CARSWISTEAFF
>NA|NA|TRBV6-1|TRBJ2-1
TGTGCCAGCAGTCGGTCTAACTTAGCGTTGGAGCAGGTATTC
CASSRSNLALEQVF
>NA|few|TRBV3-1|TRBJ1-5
TGTGCCAGCAGCCAAGTAGCAGGACTCAATCAGCCCCAGCATTTT
CASSQVAGLNQPQHF
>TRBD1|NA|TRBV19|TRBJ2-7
TGTGCCAGTAGTACCCCCGGGACAGGGGCGTACGAGCAGTACTTC
CASSTPGTGAYEQYF
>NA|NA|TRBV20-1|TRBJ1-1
TGCAGTGCCGGTGCGGGGTACACTGAAGCTTTCTTT
CSAGAGYTEAFF
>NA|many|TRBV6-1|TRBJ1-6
TGTGCCAGCAGCTTTGGACCCGGGGATTCACCCCTCCACTTT
CASSFGPGDSPLHF
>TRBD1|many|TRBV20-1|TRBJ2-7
TGCAGTGCTTCGGACAGGGCTGGCATCCCTTACGAGCAGTACTTC
CSASDRAGIPYEQYF
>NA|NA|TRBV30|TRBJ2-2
TGTGCCTGGAGTTTCGGGGGTGGCGGGGAGCTGTTTTTT
CAWSFGGGGELFF
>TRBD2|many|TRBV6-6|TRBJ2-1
TGTGCCAGCAGTTACTCGGGAGGGGTGGATGAGCAGTTCTTC
CASSYSGGVDEQFF
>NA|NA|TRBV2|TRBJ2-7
TGTGCCAGCAGAAGGACACTAGCCTACGAGCAGTACTTC
CASRRTLAYEQYF
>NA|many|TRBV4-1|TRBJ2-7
TGCGCCAGCAGCCTGGACTCCACCTTAGGGTACGAGCAGTACTTC
CASSLDSTLGYEQYF
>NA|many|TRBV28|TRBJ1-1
TGTGCCAGCAGTTTACAGGGTGAAGCTTTCTTT
CASSLQGEAFF
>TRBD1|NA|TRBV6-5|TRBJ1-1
TGTGCCAGCAGTTACTCAAGGGGACAGAGGATGAACACTGAAGCCTTCTTT
CASSYSRGQRMNTEAFF
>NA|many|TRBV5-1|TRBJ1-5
TGCGCCAGCAGCCTAGTGGGGTCCCGGGATCAGCCCCAGCATTTT
CASSLVGSRDQPQHF
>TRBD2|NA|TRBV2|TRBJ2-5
TGTGCCAGCGAGAAGAGGAAGGGACTAGCGGGAGGGCAAGAGACCCAGCACTTC
CASEKRKGLAGGQETQHF
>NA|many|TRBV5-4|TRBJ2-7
TGTGCCAGCAGCTTCCAGTCGGCAGGCGAGCAGTACTTC
CASSFQSAGEQYF
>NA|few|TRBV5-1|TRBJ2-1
TGCGCCAGCAGCTTGCCAGCGAACAATGAGCAGTTCTTC
CASSLPANNEQFF
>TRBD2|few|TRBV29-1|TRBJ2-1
TGCAGCCCGCGGCTAGCGGGAGGGAACAATGAGCAGTTCTTC
CSPRLAGGNNEQFF
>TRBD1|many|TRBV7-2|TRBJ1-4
TGTGCCAGCAGCTTTAGACGTCCCGGGACAGGTTTGAGTGAAAAACTGTTTTTT
CASSFRRPGTGLSEKLFF
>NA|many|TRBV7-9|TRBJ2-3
TGTGCCAGCAGCGCTCCTAGCACAGATACGCAGTATTTT
CASSAPSTDTQYF
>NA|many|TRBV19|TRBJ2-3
TGTGCCACCCAGGTCCGGGGCCAGGGAGATACGCAGTATTTT
CATQVRGQGDTQYF
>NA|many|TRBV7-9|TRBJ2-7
TGTGCCAGCAGCTTAACTAGCTCCAAGGGGGCCGAGCAGTACTTC
CASSLTSSKGAEQYF
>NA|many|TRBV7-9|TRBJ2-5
TGTGCCAGCAGCGTGCGGGACTCCGGGGAGGAGACCCAGTACTTC
CASSVRDSGEETQYF
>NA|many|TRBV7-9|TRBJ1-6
TGTGCCAGCAGCCGAACAAATGGATCACCCCTCCACTTT
CASSRTNGSPLHF
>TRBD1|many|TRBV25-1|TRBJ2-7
TGTGCCAGCAGTGAGGGAACCGGGACAGACTTCTACGAGCAGTACTTC
CASSEGTGTDFYEQYF
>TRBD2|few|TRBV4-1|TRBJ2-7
TGCGCCAGCAGCCAACATAGCGGGAGTCTCCTCTACGAGCAGTACTTC
CASSQHSGSLLYEQYF
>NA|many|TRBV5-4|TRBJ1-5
TGTGCCAGCAGCTTGGACGGGTATCAGCCCCAGCATTTT
CASSLDGYQPQHF
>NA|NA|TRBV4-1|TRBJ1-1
TGCGCCAGCAGCCGCCTTGAAGGGGCGAAAACTATGAACACTGAAGCTTTCTTT
CASSRLEGAKTMNTEAFF
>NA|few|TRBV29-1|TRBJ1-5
TGCAGCGTTGAAGGGGGGGGAAATCAGCCCCAGCATTTT
CSVEGGGNQPQHF
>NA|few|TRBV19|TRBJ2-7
TGTGCCAGTAGCTACTTAAGCTCCTACGAGCAGTACTTC
CASSYLSSYEQYF
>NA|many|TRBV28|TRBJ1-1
TGTGCCAGCAGTACGGCTCCGGGACCGGGGGACACTGAAGCTTTCTTT
CASSTAPGPGDTEAFF
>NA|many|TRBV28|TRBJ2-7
TGTGCCAGCAGTTTATGCCCGGAGATAGCGGACATCTACGAGCAGTACTTC
CASSLCPEIADIYEQYF
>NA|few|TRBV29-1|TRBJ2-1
TGCAGCGTCCCAGCAAGCTCCTACAATGAGCAGTTCTTC
CSVPASSYNEQFF
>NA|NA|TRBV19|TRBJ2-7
TGTGCCAGTAGCTCTAGCCCAGGGGGAGGCTACGGGCAGTACTTC
CASSSSPGGGYGQYF
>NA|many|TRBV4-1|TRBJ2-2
TGCGCCAGCTCCGAAGGGCAGGGGTCCGCCGGGGAGCTGTTTTTT
CASSEGQGSAGELFF
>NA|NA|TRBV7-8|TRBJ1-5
TGTGCCAGCAGCCCGATAGGGGGGATCAATCAGCCCCAGCATTTT
CASSPIGGINQPQHF
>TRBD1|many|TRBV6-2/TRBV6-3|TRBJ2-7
TGTGCCAGCAGTCGAGGACAGGCGCCCGAGCAGTACTTC
CASSRGQAPEQYF
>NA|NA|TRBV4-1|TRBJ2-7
TGCGCCAGCAGTGCCGGGGCAGCCTTCCAGCAGTACTTC
CASSAGAAFQQYF
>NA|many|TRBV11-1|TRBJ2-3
TGTGCCAGCAGCTTGGACTTCACAGATACGCAGTATTTT
CASSLDFTDTQYF
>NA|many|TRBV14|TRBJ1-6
TGTGCCAGCAGCCTGGGGACGTTAACCTCACCCCTCCACTTT
CASSLGTLTSPLHF
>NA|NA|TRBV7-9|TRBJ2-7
TGTGCCAGCAGCCACGGTCCTGCGAAGCAGTACTTC
CASSHGPAKQYF
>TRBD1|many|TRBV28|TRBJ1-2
TGTGCCAGCAGTTCCGGACAGGGGGCTTCCTATGGCTACACCTTC
CASSSGQGASYGYTF
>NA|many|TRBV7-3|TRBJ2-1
TGTGCCAGCAGCTTATACCAGGGCTATGAGCAGTTCTTC
CASSLYQGYEQFF
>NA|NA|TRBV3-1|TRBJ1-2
TGTGACAGCAGCCAACACTATTCTAACTATGGCTACACCTTC
CDSSQHYSNYGYTF
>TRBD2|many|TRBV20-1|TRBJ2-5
TGCAGTGTCGATCGTGGGCGCGGGAGAACGCAAGAGACCCAGTACTTC
CSVDRGRGRTQETQYF
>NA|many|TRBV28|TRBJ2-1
TGTGCCAGCAGTTTGTGGGGAGGTGAGCAGTTCTTC
CASSLWGGEQFF
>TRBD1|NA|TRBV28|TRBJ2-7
TGTGCCAGCAGTCCGGGACAGGCAACCTACGAGCATTACTTC
CASSPGQATYEHYF